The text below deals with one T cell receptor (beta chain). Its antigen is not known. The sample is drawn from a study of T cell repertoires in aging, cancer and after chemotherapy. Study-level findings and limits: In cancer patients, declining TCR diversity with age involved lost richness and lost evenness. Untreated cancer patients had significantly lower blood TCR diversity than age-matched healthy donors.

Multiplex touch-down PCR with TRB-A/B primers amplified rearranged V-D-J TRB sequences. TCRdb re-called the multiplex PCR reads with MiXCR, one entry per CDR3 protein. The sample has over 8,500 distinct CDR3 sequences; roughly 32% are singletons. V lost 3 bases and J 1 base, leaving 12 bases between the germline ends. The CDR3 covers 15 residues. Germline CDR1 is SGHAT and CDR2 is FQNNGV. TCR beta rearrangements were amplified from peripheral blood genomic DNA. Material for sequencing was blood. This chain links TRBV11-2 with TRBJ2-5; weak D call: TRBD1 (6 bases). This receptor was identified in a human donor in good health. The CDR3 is CASSFGGGGQETQYF. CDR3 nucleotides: TGTGCCAGCAGCTTTGGGGGCGGCGGCCAAGAGACCCAGTACTTC.